The 23 T cell receptor beta chains presented below share a single source sample, sequenced in a study of blood T cell repertoires in COVID-19. Sequencing used immunoSEQ multiplex PCR; TCRdb keeps in-frame clones, though not all of them. The data hold approximately 290,000 clones, with 70% to 90% observed a single time. Sequencing used peripheral blood. These receptors all come from a human donor with COVID-19, enrolled during active disease. The donor label of this sample is uncertain.

The chain has TRBV2 and TRBJ1-2; D remains ambiguous. Germline assignment: CDR1 SNHLY and CDR2 FYNNEI. The ends were cut back, 6 bases at V and 3 bases at J, with 14 bases in the middle. CDR3 length: 14 residues. The CDR3 region is CASSLEGSDYGYTF. In DNA form, the CDR3 reads TGTGCCAGCAGCCTAGAGGGCTCCGACTATGGCTACACCTTC. Variable domain in full (rest from reference TRBV2 and TRBJ1-2): EPEVTQTPSHQVTQMGQEVILRCVPISNHLYFYWYRQILGQKVEFLVSFYNNEISEKSEIFDDQFSVERPDGSNFTLKIRSTKLEDSAMYFCASSLEGSDYGYTFGSGTRLTVV.

This chain uses TRBV7-3 with TRBJ1-2, with TRBD1 matching 9 bases. CDR1 SGHTA and CDR2 FQGTGA come from the germline V gene. V lost 5 bases and J lost 3; bases outside the gene matches: 4. This CDR3 has 14 amino acids. CDR3 DNA: TGTGCCAGCAGCCCACAGGGGGCTGACTATGGCTACACCTTC. Translation: CASSPQGADYGYTF.

This clone was counted between two and nine times. The DNA of the CDR3 is TGTGCCAGCAGTGAAGCGCGGGCTAGCGGGAGTAGTAGCACAGATACGCAGTATTTT. Its translation: CASSEARASGSSSTDTQYF. The gene calls are TRBV2 and TRBJ2-3; 10 nucleotides agree with TRBD2. CDR3 length equals 19 residues. The V segment lost 0 bases and the J segment 0 bases; nucleotides outside the gene matches: 9. Looked up from germline, CDR1 is SNHLY and CDR2 is FYNNEI.

The chain carries TRBV9 and TRBJ2-7; TRBD2 matches at 7 bases. V gave up 1 base and J gave up 0 bases; unmatched junction bases: 4. The CDR3 is made up of 15 amino acids. Per the germline V gene, CDR1 is SGDLS and CDR2 is YYNGEE. The CDR3 spells CASSVTSESSYEQYF. DNA for the CDR3: TGTGCCAGCAGCGTAACTAGCGAGAGCTCCTACGAGCAGTACTTC.

This chain links TRBV28 with TRBJ2-7, with TRBD1 as a possible D gene (6 bases). Germline CDR1 and CDR2: MDHEN and SYDVKM. Trimming left V 4 bases short and J 6 bases short, with 22 bases between. The CDR3 is made up of 16 amino acids. The CDR3 sequence is CASSSPRGGGYPEQYF. The CDR3 DNA sequence: TGTGCCAGCAGTTCCCCGCGAGGTGGGGGCTACCCCGAGCAGTACTTC.

The chain joins TRBV5-1 to TRBJ1-4; perhaps TRBD1 as D (5 bases). This CDR3 comprises 14 residues. The V end was cut by 0 bases, the J end by 8 bases, with 11 bases between. From germline, CDR1 is SGHRS and CDR2 YFSETQ. Here the CDR3 reads CASSLGQKREKLFF. In DNA, the CDR3 is TGCGCCAGCAGCTTGGGACAGAAAAGAGAAAAACTGTTTTTT.

The chain uses TRBV5-1 and TRBJ1-1; maybe TRBD1 (5 bases). V shed 6 bases and J shed 9 bases, with 15 bases lying between them. The V gene's germline CDR1 is SGHRS and CDR2 YFSETQ. CDR3 length equals 12 residues. The CDR3 bases are TGCGCCAGCAACCCGCGGGACGGGCAAGCTTTCTTT. This sequence encodes CASNPRDGQAFF. The variable domain in full, completed from reference TRBV5-1 and TRBJ1-1, reads KAGVTQTPRYLIKTRGQQVTLSCSPISGHRSVSWYQQTPGQGLQFLFEYFSETQRNKGNFPGRFSGRQFSNSRSEMNVSTLELGDSALYLCASNPRDGQAFFGQGTRLTVV.

CDR3 residues: CASSPGNQPQHF. DNA for the CDR3: TGTGCCAGCAGCCCCGGCAATCAGCCCCAGCATTTT. V is TRBV7-2 and J is TRBJ1-5, with unresolved D. Germline V gene data show CDR1 as SGHTA and CDR2 as FQGNSA. V dropped 5 bases and J dropped 2 bases, with 4 bases sitting between them. The CDR3 length is 12 residues.

This chain connects TRBV9 to TRBJ1-4, with D possibly being TRBD1 (5 bases). CDR3 length: 15 amino acids. The germline CDR1 and CDR2 sequences are SGDLS and YYNGEE. V lost 0 bases to trimming and J lost 8 bases, with 14 bases between them. CDR3 in amino acids: CASSVDSGAWEKLFF. CDR3 coding DNA: TGTGCCAGCAGCGTAGACTCTGGGGCGTGGGAAAAACTGTTTTTT.

The rearrangement uses TRBV7-6 and TRBJ2-1, with 11 bases matching TRBD2. This CDR3 is built from 16 residues. Unmatched junction bases numbered 7, after V lost 5 bases and J lost 4 bases. The germline V gene has CDR1 SGHVS and CDR2 FNYEAQ. Here the CDR3 reads CASSLLAGGNYNEQFF. The CDR3 DNA sequence: TGTGCCAGCAGCCTCCTAGCGGGAGGAAATTACAATGAGCAGTTCTTC. Based on the CDR3 plus reference TRBV7-6 and TRBJ2-1, the full variable domain is GAGVSQSPRYKVTKRGQDVALRCDPISGHVSLYWYRQALGQGPEFLTYFNYEAQQDKSGLPNDRFSAERPEGSISTLTIQRTEQRDSAMYRCASSLLAGGNYNEQFFGPGTRLTVL.

V usage is TRBV18 and J usage is TRBJ1-5; D is undetermined. The CDR3 runs to 14 residues. Trimming shortened V by 4 bases and J by 5 bases, and 12 bases separated the two germline ends. Germline loops: CDR1 KGHSH, CDR2 LQKENI. CDR3 nucleotide sequence: TGTGCCAGCTCACAAAGGACTGACGATCAGCCCCAGCATTTT. Its translation: CASSQRTDDQPQHF.

The V and J genes are TRBV6-5 and TRBJ1-6; 7 bases align to TRBD1. The trim removed 2 bases at V and 9 bases at J, leaving 7 bases unmatched. This CDR3 contains 15 residues. The V gene's germline CDR1 is MNHEY and CDR2 SVGAGI. The CDR3 sequence is CASSYNRGEGSPLHF. The CDR3 DNA reads TGTGCCAGCAGTTACAACAGGGGAGAAGGTTCACCCCTCCACTTT.

This clone was seen more than once but under ten times. The chain links TRBV2 to TRBJ2-7; 11 bases match TRBD2. The CDR3 is 14 residues long. Losses at the gene ends were 3 bases for V and 6 bases for J; bases not matched to a gene: 4. Germline CDR1 and CDR2: SNHLY and FYNNEI. Written as DNA, the CDR3 is TGTGCCAGCAGTGACGTGACTAGCGGGATCGAGCAGTACTTC. Amino acids: CASSDVTSGIEQYF.

The chain has TRBV7-9 and TRBJ1-2; 10 bases map to TRBD1. This CDR3 has 14 amino acids. V shed 5 bases, J shed 6 bases, and the junction held 6 bases outside the gene matches. Germline V CDR1 and CDR2: SEHNR, FQNEAQ (reference sequence). CDR3 DNA: TGTGCCAGCAGCCGACAGACAGGGGGCGATGGCTACACCTTC. The encoded protein is CASSRQTGGDGYTF.

V gene TRBV11-3 combines with J gene TRBJ1-1, with 10 bases that match TRBD1. Germline V gives CDR1 SGHNT, CDR2 YENEEA. Unmatched junction bases numbered 8, after V lost 5 bases and J lost 5 bases. CDR3 length: 15 amino acids. CDR3 nucleotide sequence: TGTGCCAGCAGCGCGAGACAGGGGGCGAAAACTGAAGCTTTCTTT. Translating gives CASSARQGAKTEAFF.

This clone has just a few counts. The J gene is TRBJ2-2, the V gene TRBV7-3; no definite D call. This CDR3 has 12 amino acids. Germline V gene sequence: CDR1 SGHTA, CDR2 FQGTGA. V was trimmed by 3 bases and J by 6 bases, leaving 5 bases between them. DNA of the CDR3: TGTGCCAGCAGCTTTAATTCCGGGGAGCTGTTTTTT. It encodes CASSFNSGELFF.

Only a few counts were recorded for this clone. The chain has TRBV7-2 and TRBJ1-6, with D perhaps matching TRBD1 (6 bases). CDR1 and CDR2 from the germline V gene are SGHTA and FQGNSA. Trimming took off 4 bases at V and 6 bases at J, with 10 bases between the two ends. This CDR3 spans 14 amino acids. The DNA of the CDR3 is TGTGCCAGCAGCTGGGGGCAGGGTAATTCACCCCTCCACTTT. Translated, it gives CASSWGQGNSPLHF. The full variable domain, with the rest looked up from reference TRBV7-2 and TRBJ1-6, is GAGVSQSPSNKVTEKGKDVELRCDPISGHTALYWYRQSLGQGLEFLIYFQGNSAPDKSGLPSDRFSAERTGGSVSTLTIQRTQQEDSAVYLCASSWGQGNSPLHFGNGTRLTVT.

This chain connects TRBV5-5 to TRBJ2-1; 9 bases fit TRBD2. V lost 2 bases to trimming and J lost 4 bases; unmatched junction nucleotides: 7. The CDR3 is 16 residues long. The germline gives CDR1 SGHKS, CDR2 YYEKEE (reference sequence). The CDR3 sequence: CASSFLTSGQYNEQFF. CDR3 DNA sequence: TGTGCCAGCAGCTTCCTTACTAGCGGGCAGTACAATGAGCAGTTCTTC.

This chain joins TRBV27 and TRBJ1-2; 8 nucleotides align to TRBD1. From germline, CDR1 is MNHEY and CDR2 SMNVEV (reference sequence). V was clipped by 6 bases and J by 4 bases; unmatched bases: 7. The CDR3 runs 14 residues. In DNA, the CDR3 is TGTGCCAGCAGCCCGACAGGGGTTTCCTATGGCTACACCTTC. Its protein product is CASSPTGVSYGYTF.

V usage is TRBV18 and J usage is TRBJ2-7, with TRBD2 as a possible D gene (5 bases). Germline CDR1 KGHSH, CDR2 LQKENI. Trimming removed 3 bases from V and 0 bases from J, with 18 bases in between. The CDR3 contains 17 residues. CDR3 DNA sequence: TGTGCCAGCTCACCCCCCGGGTTCGGAGGCCTCTCCTACGAGCAGTACTTC. This sequence encodes CASSPPGFGGLSYEQYF.

A single count supports this clone. V usage is TRBV24-1 and J usage is TRBJ2-3, with a possible D match to TRBD2 (7 bases). Germline V lookup: CDR1 KGHDR, CDR2 SFDVKD. Trimming took off 3 bases at V and 5 bases at J, with 26 bases between the two ends. The CDR3 totals 19 residues. The CDR3: CATSDQSLGWRGPEDTQYF. The CDR3 bases are TGTGCCACCAGTGATCAGTCCCTGGGTTGGCGGGGGCCGGAAGATACGCAGTATTTT.

In its sample, this clone was seen once. For the CDR3, the DNA is TGTGCCAGCAGTGAAGCCCTAACAGGGGTATTTCAGGGCTACACCTTC. This codes for CASSEALTGVFQGYTF. The genes are TRBV6-1 and TRBJ1-2; 7 bases are a match to TRBD1. Germline CDR1 is MNHNS and CDR2 is SASEGT. This CDR3 is built from 16 residues. The ends lost 0 bases at V and 8 bases at J; junction bases unmatched: 12.

The gene calls are TRBV7-2 and TRBJ2-5; 13 nucleotides line up with TRBD2. Germline loops: CDR1 SGHTA, CDR2 FQGNSA. This CDR3 has 16 residues. The V segment lost 6 bases and the J segment 5 bases; nucleotides outside the gene matches: 9. The CDR3 nucleotides are TGTGCCAGCAGTCTGGGACTAGCGGGACCTGGGGAGACCCAGTACTTC. Protein sequence: CASSLGLAGPGETQYF.